This TCR beta chain comes out of a study of blood T cell repertoires in COVID-19. About the research overall: The origin of the acute and convalescent COVID-19 samples was the United States, Italy and Spain. Nucleic acid was either cDNA or gDNA, and it came from T cells, B-cell-depleted T cells, or PBMCs.

Measured with immunoSEQ multiplex PCR; TCRdb has only the in-frame clones, and not every one. Among approximately 70,000 clones listed, 81% were seen once. V was clipped by 6 bases and J by 1 base, with 14 bases between them. This CDR3 has 15 amino acids. CDR1 and CDR2 (germline): MNHEY, SMNVEV (reference sequence). The genes are TRBV27 and TRBJ2-3; D is perhaps TRBD1 (6 bases). The receptor was isolated from a woman between 70 and 85 years old with acute or convalescent COVID-19. Source material: peripheral blood. CDR3 region: CASRFLAGGTDTQYF. Written as DNA, the CDR3 is TGTGCCAGCAGATTCTTGGCAGGGGGCACAGATACGCAGTATTTT.